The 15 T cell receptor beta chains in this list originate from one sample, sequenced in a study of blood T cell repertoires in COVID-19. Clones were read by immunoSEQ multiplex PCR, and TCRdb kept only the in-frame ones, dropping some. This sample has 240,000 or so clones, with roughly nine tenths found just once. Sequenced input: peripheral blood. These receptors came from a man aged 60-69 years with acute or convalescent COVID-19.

CDR3 DNA: TGTGCCAGCAGTTTTGGGCCTGGAAGCAATCAGCCCCAGCATTTT. Translation gives CASSFGPGSNQPQHF. The chain joins TRBV27 to TRBJ1-5; D remains ambiguous. Trimming took off 3 bases at V and 1 base at J, with 10 bases between the two ends. The length of the CDR3 is 15 residues. Germline V lookup: CDR1 MNHEY, CDR2 SMNVEV (reference sequence).

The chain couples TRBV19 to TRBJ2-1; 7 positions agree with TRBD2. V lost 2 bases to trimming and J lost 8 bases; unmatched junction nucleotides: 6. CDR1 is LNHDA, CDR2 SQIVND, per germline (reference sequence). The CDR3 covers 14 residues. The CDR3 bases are TGTGCCAGTAGTATACGGGACTATTTAGATGAGCAGTTCTTC. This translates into CASSIRDYLDEQFF.

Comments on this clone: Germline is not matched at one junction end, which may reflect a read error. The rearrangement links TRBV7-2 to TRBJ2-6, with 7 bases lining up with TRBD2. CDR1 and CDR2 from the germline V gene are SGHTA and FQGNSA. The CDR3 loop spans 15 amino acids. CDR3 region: CASTQGGPGANALTF. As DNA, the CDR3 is TGTGCCAGCACCCAGGGAGGGCCCGGGGCCAACGCCCTGACTTTC.

CDR3 sequence reads: CASSPSGSGFNEQFF. CDR3 DNA: TGTGCCAGCAGCCCCAGCGGGAGCGGCTTTAATGAGCAGTTCTTC. The genes are TRBV4-2 and TRBJ2-1; TRBD2 agrees at 8 bases. The germline V gene has CDR1 LGHNA and CDR2 YNFKEQ. Trimming took 4 bases from V and 7 from J; bases not matched to a gene: 9. CDR3 length equals 15 residues.

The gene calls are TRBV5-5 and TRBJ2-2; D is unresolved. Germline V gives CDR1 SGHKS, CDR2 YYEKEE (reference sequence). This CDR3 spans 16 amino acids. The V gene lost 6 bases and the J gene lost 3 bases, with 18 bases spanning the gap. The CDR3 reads CASTLLSLSYTGELFF. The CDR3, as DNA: TGTGCCAGCACCCTGCTGTCCTTAAGCTACACCGGGGAGCTGTTTTTT.

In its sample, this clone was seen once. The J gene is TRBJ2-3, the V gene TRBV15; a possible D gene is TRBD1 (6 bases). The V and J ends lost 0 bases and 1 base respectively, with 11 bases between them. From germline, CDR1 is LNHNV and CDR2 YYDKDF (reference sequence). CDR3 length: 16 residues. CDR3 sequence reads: CATSRDGGMGTDTQYF. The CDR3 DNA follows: TGTGCCACCAGCAGAGATGGGGGCATGGGCACAGATACGCAGTATTTT.

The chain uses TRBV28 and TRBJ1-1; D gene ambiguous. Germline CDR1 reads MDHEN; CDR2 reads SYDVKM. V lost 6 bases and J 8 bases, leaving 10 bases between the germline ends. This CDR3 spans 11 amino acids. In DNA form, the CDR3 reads TGTGCCAGCAGCCTATTTGAGGAAGCTTTCTTT. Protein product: CASSLFEEAFF. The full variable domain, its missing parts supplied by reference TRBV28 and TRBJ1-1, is DVKVTQSSRYLVKRTGEKVFLECVQDMDHENMFWYRQDPGLGLRLIYFSYDVKMKEKGDIPEGYSVSREKKERFSLILESASTNQTSMYLCASSLFEEAFFGQGTRLTVV.

The CDR3 here is CASRGDYMEQFF. In DNA form, the CDR3 reads TGTGCCAGCAGAGGGGACTACATGGAGCAGTTCTTC. This chain uses TRBV12-3 or TRBV12-4 with TRBJ2-1, with TRBD2 matching 7 bases. The CDR3 contains 12 residues. V lost 6 bases to trimming and J lost 10 bases; unmatched junction nucleotides: 6.

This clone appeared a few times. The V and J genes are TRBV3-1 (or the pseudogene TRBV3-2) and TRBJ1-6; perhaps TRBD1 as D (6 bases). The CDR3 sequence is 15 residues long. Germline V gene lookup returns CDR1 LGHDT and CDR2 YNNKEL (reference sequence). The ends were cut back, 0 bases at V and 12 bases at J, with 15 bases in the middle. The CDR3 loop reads CASSQDGTGPQPLHF. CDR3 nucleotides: TGTGCCAGCAGCCAAGACGGAACAGGGCCCCAACCCCTCCACTTT.

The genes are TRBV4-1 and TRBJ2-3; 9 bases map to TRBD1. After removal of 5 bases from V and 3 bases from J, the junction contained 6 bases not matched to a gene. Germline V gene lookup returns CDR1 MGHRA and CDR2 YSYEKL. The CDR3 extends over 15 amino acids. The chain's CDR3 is CASSYPGTGTDTQYF. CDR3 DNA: TGCGCCAGCAGCTACCCAGGGACAGGGACAGATACGCAGTATTTT.

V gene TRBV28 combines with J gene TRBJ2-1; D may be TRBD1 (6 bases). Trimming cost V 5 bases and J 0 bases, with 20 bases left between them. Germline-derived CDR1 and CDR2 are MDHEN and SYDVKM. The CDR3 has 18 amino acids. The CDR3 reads CASSPILSQGSSYNEQFF. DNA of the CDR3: TGTGCCAGCAGTCCCATATTATCCCAGGGGAGCTCCTACAATGAGCAGTTCTTC.

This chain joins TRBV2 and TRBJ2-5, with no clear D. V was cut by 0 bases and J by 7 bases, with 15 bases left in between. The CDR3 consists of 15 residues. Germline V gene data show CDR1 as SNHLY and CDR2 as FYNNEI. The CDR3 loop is CASSEARGIEGTQYF. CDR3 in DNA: TGTGCCAGCAGTGAAGCCCGAGGAATTGAAGGGACCCAGTACTTC.

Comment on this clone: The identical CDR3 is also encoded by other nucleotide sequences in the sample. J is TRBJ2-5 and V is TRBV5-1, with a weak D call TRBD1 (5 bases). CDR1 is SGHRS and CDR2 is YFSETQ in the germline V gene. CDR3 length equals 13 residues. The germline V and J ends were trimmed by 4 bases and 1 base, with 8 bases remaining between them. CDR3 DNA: TGCGCCAGCAGCGGGGCGGCCCAAGAGACCCAGTACTTC. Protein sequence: CASSGAAQETQYF.

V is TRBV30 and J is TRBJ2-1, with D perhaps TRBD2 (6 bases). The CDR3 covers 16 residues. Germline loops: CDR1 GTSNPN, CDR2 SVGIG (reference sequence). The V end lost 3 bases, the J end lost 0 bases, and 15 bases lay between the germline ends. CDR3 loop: CAWRGRRTNSYNEQFF. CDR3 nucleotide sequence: TGTGCCTGGAGGGGAAGACGGACTAACTCCTACAATGAGCAGTTCTTC.

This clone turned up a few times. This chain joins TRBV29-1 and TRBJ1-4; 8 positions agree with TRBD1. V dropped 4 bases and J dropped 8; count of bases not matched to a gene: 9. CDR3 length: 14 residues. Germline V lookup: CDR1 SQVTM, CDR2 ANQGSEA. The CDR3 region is CSVGTGRSVEKLFF. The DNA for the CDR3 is TGCAGCGTTGGGACAGGGCGATCGGTGGAAAAACTGTTTTTT.